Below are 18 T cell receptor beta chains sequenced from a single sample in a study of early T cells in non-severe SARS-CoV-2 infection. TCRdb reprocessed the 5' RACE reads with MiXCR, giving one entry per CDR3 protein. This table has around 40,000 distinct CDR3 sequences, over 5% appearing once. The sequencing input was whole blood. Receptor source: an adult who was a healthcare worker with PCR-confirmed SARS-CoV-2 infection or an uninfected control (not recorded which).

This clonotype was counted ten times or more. The CDR3 DNA is TGCAGCGTTCAAGGGACAGCTAATTCACCCCTCCACTTT. Protein product: CSVQGTANSPLHF. The V gene is TRBV29-1, the J gene TRBJ1-6, with TRBD1 matching over 7 bases. The V and J ends lost 5 bases and 6 bases, in that order; junction bases with no gene match: 4. The length of the CDR3 is 13 residues. Germline values: CDR1 SQVTM, CDR2 ANQGSEA.

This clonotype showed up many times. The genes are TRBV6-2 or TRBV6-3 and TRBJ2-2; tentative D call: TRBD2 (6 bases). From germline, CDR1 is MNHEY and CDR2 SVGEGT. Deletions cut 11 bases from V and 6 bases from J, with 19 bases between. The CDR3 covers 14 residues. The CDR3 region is CAAGRDSDAGELFF. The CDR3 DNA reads TGTGCCGCGGGCCGGGACTCAGACGCCGGGGAGCTGTTTTTT.

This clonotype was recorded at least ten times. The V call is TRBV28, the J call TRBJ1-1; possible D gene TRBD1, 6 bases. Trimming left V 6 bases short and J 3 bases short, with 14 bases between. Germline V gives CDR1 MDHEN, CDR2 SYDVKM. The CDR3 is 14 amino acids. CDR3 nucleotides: TGTGCCAGCAGGAAGACAGGTTTGGACACTGAAGCTTTCTTT. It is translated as CASRKTGLDTEAFF.

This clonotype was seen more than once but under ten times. The CDR3, as DNA: TGTGCCAGCAGTGACGTAGAGGGGACCGAGCAGTACTTC. Translating gives CASSDVEGTEQYF. V usage is TRBV6-4 and J usage is TRBJ2-7; the D gene could be TRBD1 or TRBD2 (5 bases each). Trimming cost V 2 bases and J 6 bases, with 11 bases left between them. CDR3 length: 13 residues. Germline V gene data show CDR1 as MRHNA and CDR2 as SNTAGT.

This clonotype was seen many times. The CDR3 sequence: CASSDSEIPNEQFF. CDR3 DNA: TGTGCCAGCAGTGACTCTGAAATCCCGAATGAGCAGTTCTTC. This chain links TRBV6-4 with TRBJ2-1; no firm D call. The CDR3 loop spans 14 amino acids. Germline loops: CDR1 MRHNA, CDR2 SNTAGT. V lost 0 bases, J lost 7 bases, and 10 bases lay in between.

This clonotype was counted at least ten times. The CDR3 sequence is CASSTLYEQYF. Written as DNA, the CDR3 is TGTGCCAGCAGCACACTTTACGAGCAGTACTTC. V gene TRBV28 combines with J gene TRBJ2-7; D is undetermined. From germline, CDR1 is MDHEN and CDR2 SYDVKM. CDR3 length equals 11 residues. Trimming shortened V by 6 bases and J by 4 bases, and 7 bases separated the two germline ends. The full variable domain, its missing parts supplied by reference TRBV28 and TRBJ2-7, is DVKVTQSSRYLVKRTGEKVFLECVQDMDHENMFWYRQDPGLGLRLIYFSYDVKMKEKGDIPEGYSVSREKKERFSLILESASTNQTSMYLCASSTLYEQYFGPGTRLTVT.

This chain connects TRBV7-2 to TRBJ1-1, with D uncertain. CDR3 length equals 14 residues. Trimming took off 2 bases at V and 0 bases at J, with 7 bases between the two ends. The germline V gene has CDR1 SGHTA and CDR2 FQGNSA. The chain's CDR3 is CASSLKGLNTEAFF. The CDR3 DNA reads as TGTGCCAGCAGCTTAAAGGGCCTGAACACTGAAGCTTTCTTT.

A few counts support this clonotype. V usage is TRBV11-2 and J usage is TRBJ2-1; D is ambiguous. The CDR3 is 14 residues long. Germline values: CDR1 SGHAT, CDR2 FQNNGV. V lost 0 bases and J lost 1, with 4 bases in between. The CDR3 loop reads CASSLEGSYNEQFF. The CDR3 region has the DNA TGTGCCAGCAGCTTAGAAGGGTCCTACAATGAGCAGTTCTTC.

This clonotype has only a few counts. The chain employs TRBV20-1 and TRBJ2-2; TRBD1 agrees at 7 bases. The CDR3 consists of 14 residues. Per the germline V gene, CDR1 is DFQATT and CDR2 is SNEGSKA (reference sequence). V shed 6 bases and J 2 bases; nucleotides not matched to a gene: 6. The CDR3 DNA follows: TGCAGTGCAAGGGACAGTAAAAACACCGGGGAGCTGTTTTTT. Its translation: CSARDSKNTGELFF.

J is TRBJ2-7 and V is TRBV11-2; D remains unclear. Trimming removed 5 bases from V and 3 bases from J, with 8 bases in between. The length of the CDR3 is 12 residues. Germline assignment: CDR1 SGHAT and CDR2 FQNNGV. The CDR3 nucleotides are TGTGCCAGCAGCCCCCCGAGCTACGAGCAGTACTTC. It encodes CASSPPSYEQYF. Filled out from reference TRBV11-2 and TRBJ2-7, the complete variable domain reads EAGVAQSPRYKIIEKRQSVAFWCNPISGHATLYWYQQILGQGPKLLIQFQNNGVVDDSQLPKDRFSAERLKGVDSTLKIQPAKLEDSAVYLCASSPPSYEQYFGPGTRLTVT.

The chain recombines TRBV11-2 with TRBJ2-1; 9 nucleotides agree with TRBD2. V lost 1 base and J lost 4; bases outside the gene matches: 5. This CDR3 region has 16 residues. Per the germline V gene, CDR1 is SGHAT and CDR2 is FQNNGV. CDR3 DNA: TGTGCCAGCAGCTTAGCATTAGCGGGAGAATACAATGAGCAGTTCTTC. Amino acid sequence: CASSLALAGEYNEQFF.

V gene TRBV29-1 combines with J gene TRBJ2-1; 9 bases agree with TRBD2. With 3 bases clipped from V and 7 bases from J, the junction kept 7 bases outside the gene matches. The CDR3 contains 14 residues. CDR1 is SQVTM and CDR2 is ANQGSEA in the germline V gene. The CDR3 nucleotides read TGCAGCGTTGACCGGGCTAGCGGGATAAATGAGCAGTTCTTC. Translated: CSVDRASGINEQFF.

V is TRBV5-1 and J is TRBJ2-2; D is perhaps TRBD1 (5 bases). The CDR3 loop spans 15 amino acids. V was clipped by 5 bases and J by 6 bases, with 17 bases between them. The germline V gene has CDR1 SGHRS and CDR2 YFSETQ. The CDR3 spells CASRAGAGSPGELFF. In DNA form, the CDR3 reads TGCGCCAGCAGGGCTGGGGCCGGATCACCCGGGGAGCTGTTTTTT.

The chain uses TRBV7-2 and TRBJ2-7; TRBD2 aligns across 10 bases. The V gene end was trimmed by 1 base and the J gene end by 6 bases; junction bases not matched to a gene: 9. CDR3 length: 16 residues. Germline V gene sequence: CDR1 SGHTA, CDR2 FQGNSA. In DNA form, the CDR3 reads TGTGCCAGCAGCTTAGTTTCAGCGGGAGGGCCGGGCGAGCAGTACTTC. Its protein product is CASSLVSAGGPGEQYF. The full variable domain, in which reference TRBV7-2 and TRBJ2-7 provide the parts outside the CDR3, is GAGVSQSPSNKVTEKGKDVELRCDPISGHTALYWYRQSLGQGLEFLIYFQGNSAPDKSGLPSDRFSAERTGGSVSTLTIQRTQQEDSAVYLCASSLVSAGGPGEQYFGPGTRLTVT.

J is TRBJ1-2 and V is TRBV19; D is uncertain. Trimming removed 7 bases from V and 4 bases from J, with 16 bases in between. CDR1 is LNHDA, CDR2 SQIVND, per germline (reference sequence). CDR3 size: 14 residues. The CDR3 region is CASTVGRYPYGYTF. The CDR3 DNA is TGTGCCAGTACTGTCGGAAGGTATCCCTATGGCTACACCTTC.

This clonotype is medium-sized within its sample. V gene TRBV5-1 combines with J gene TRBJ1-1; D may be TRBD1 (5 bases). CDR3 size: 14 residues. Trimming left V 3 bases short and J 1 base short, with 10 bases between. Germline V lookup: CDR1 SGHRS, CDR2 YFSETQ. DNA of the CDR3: TGCGCCAGCAGCTGGTCAGGGAAGAACACTGAAGCTTTCTTT. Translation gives CASSWSGKNTEAFF.

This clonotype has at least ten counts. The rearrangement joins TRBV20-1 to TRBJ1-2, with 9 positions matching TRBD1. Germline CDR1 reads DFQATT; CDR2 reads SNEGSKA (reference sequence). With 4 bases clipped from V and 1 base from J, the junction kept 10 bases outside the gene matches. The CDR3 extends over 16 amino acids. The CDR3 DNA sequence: TGCAGTGCTATACCGGGACAGGGCCTTTTTAACTATGGCTACACCTTC. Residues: CSAIPGQGLFNYGYTF.

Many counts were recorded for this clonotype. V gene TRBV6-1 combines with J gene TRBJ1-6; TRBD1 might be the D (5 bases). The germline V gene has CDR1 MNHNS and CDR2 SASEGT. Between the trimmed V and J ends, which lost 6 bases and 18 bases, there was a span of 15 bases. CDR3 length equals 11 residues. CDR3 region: CASRTYSGAHF. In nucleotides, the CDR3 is TGTGCCAGCAGAACGTACAGCGGGGCCCACTTT.